This entry lists 25 T cell receptor beta chains sequenced from one sample in a study of blood T cell repertoires in COVID-19. Libraries were prepared by immunoSEQ multiplex PCR; TCRdb keeps only in-frame clonotypes and omits some of them. The table shows approximately 350,000 clones, with around 83% occurring only once. The material sequenced was peripheral blood. All receptors derive from a man aged 25 to 40 with active or convalescent COVID-19.

The V and J genes are TRBV28 and TRBJ2-3; TRBD1 might be the D (5 bases). This CDR3 is 14 amino acids long. Germline V gene sequence: CDR1 MDHEN, CDR2 SYDVKM. The V gene lost 0 bases and the J gene lost 1 base, with 5 bases spanning the gap. The CDR3 loop is CASSLWTGTDTQYF. The CDR3 bases are TGTGCCAGCAGTTTATGGACAGGCACAGATACGCAGTATTTT.

This clone showed up just once. The gene calls are TRBV5-8 and TRBJ1-5, with 8 bases that match TRBD1. Germline-derived CDR1 and CDR2 are SGHTS and YDEGEE. V gave up 3 bases and J gave up 4 bases; unmatched junction bases: 0. The CDR3 runs 13 residues. The CDR3 loop is CASSYRGNQPQHF. DNA for the CDR3: TGTGCCAGCAGCTACAGGGGGAATCAGCCCCAGCATTTT.

The chain carries TRBV27 and TRBJ1-6; 7 positions agree with TRBD1. The J segment lost 4 bases and the V segment lost 4 bases, leaving 7 bases of the junction unmatched. The CDR3 length is 16 residues. Germline CDR1 and CDR2: MNHEY and SMNVEV (reference sequence). CDR3 protein: CASSYRPDRYNSPLHF. The CDR3 DNA reads as TGTGCCAGCAGTTACCGACCGGACAGGTATAATTCACCCCTCCACTTT.

The chain links TRBV7-9 to TRBJ1-2; D is perhaps TRBD1 (5 bases). The CDR3 is 12 residues long. Looked up from germline, CDR1 is SEHNR and CDR2 is FQNEAQ (reference sequence). Trimming cost V 3 bases and J 6 bases, with 8 bases left between them. The CDR3 loop reads CASSFQGNGYTF. In DNA form, the CDR3 reads TGTGCCAGCAGCTTCCAGGGTAATGGCTACACCTTC.

Here the CDR3 reads CSVDRERGASTDTQYF. The DNA for the CDR3 is TGCAGCGTTGATAGAGAGCGGGGGGCGAGCACAGATACGCAGTATTTT. V is TRBV29-1 and J is TRBJ2-3; 9 nucleotides match TRBD2. CDR1 is SQVTM and CDR2 is ANQGSEA in the germline V gene. Trimming took 3 bases from V and 0 from J; bases not matched to a gene: 7. The CDR3 consists of 16 residues.

This sequence joins TRBV28 and TRBJ1-6; 8 nucleotides line up with TRBD1. In germline, CDR1 is MDHEN, CDR2 SYDVKM. Trimming removed 2 bases from V and 10 bases from J; junction bases left unmatched: 13. The CDR3 spans 17 residues. The CDR3 nucleotides read TGTGCCAGCAGTTTAAGGGCCGGACAGGGTTTCAAATCACCCCTCCACTTT. Amino acids: CASSLRAGQGFKSPLHF. Supplemented by reference TRBV28 and TRBJ1-6, the full variable domain reads DVKVTQSSRYLVKRTGEKVFLECVQDMDHENMFWYRQDPGLGLRLIYFSYDVKMKEKGDIPEGYSVSREKKERFSLILESASTNQTSMYLCASSLRAGQGFKSPLHFGNGTRLTVT.

The chain recombines TRBV27 with TRBJ2-1, with D perhaps TRBD1 (6 bases). This CDR3 has 13 amino acids. In germline, CDR1 is MNHEY, CDR2 SMNVEV (reference sequence). Trimming left V 10 bases short and J 5 bases short, with 15 bases between. The CDR3 nucleotides are TGTGCCATCGGGAACAGGGATCACAATGAGCAGTTCTTC. Translation gives CAIGNRDHNEQFF.

The chain links TRBV7-9 to TRBJ2-2; tentatively, D is TRBD1 (6 bases). The V end lost 7 bases, the J end lost 4 bases, and 13 bases lay between the germline ends. CDR3 length: 14 amino acids. Germline CDR1 is SEHNR and CDR2 is FQNEAQ (reference sequence). CDR3 nucleotide sequence: TGTGCCAGCACCCACAGGGCGAGCACCGGGGAGCTGTTTTTT. Translated, it gives CASTHRASTGELFF.

Here the CDR3 reads CASSPGSGANVLTF. The CDR3 DNA reads TGTGCCAGCTCCCCGGGGTCCGGGGCCAACGTCCTGACTTTC. The rearrangement uses TRBV6-5 and TRBJ2-6; a possible D gene is TRBD2 (5 bases). V lost 8 bases and J lost 4, with 12 bases in between. Germline lookup yields CDR1 MNHEY and CDR2 SVGAGI. The CDR3 is 14 residues long.

The chain joins TRBV9 to TRBJ2-1; D is unclear. Per the germline V gene, CDR1 is SGDLS and CDR2 is YYNGEE. Trimming removed 0 bases from V and 3 bases from J, with 4 bases in between. This CDR3 is built from 13 residues. The CDR3 DNA reads TGTGCCAGCAGCGTAGCCCGCTACAATGAGCAGTTCTTC. It encodes CASSVARYNEQFF.

The chain joins TRBV5-1 to TRBJ1-2; 7 positions agree with TRBD1. V lost 1 base to trimming and J lost 5 bases; unmatched junction nucleotides: 5. Germline V gene data show CDR1 as SGHRS and CDR2 as YFSETQ. The length of the CDR3 is 14 residues. The DNA for the CDR3 is TGCGCCAGCAGCTTGATTCAGACAGGGTATGGCTACACCTTC. This encodes CASSLIQTGYGYTF.

This clone appeared a few times. V gene TRBV24-1 combines with J gene TRBJ2-2, with 7 bases matching TRBD1. The junction had 4 bases not matched to a gene; V was cut back by 7 bases and J by 6 bases. The CDR3 contains 13 residues. CDR1 is KGHDR, CDR2 SFDVKD, per germline. CDR3 DNA sequence: TGTGCCACCAGGCGACAGGGCTCCGGGGAGCTGTTTTTT. Encoded protein: CATRRQGSGELFF.

The rearrangement joins TRBV15 to TRBJ1-2; no definite D call. V was clipped by 5 bases and J by 6 bases, with 19 bases between them. The germline gives CDR1 LNHNV, CDR2 YYDKDF (reference sequence). This CDR3 contains 15 residues. The CDR3 region is CATSASPGFRDGYTF. The CDR3 nucleotides are TGTGCCACCAGCGCCTCCCCGGGGTTTAGGGATGGCTACACCTTC.

The chain joins TRBV9 to TRBJ1-5; 9 nucleotides match TRBD1. Germline CDR1 reads SGDLS; CDR2 reads YYNGEE. The CDR3 is 13 residues long. Trimming at V came to 3 bases and at J to 5 bases, leaving 0 bases not matched to a gene. CDR3 sequence: CASSGTGDQPQHF. The CDR3 nucleotides are TGTGCCAGCAGCGGGACAGGGGATCAGCCCCAGCATTTT.

The rearrangement joins TRBV5-4 to TRBJ2-3; the D is unclear. The CDR3 length is 15 residues. V was trimmed by 4 bases and J by 5 bases, leaving 17 bases between them. Germline V CDR1 and CDR2: SGHNT, YYREEE (reference sequence). Written as DNA, the CDR3 is TGTGCCAGCAGCACACGAGACTTGGTAGGAGATACGCAGTATTTT. It translates to CASSTRDLVGDTQYF.

The V and J genes are TRBV5-6 and TRBJ1-1; D may be TRBD1 (6 bases). V gave up 4 bases and J gave up 5 bases, with 18 bases separating them. The CDR3 is 15 amino acids. Per germline, CDR1 SGHDT and CDR2 YYEEEE. The CDR3 loop reads CASSIRGAMETEAFF. The CDR3 DNA is TGTGCCAGCAGCATCAGGGGTGCTATGGAAACTGAAGCTTTCTTT.

The chain has TRBV6-5 and TRBJ1-3; TRBD1 is a possible D gene (6 bases). Germline V gene sequence: CDR1 MNHEY, CDR2 SVGAGI. V lost 8 bases to trimming and J lost 2 bases, with 13 bases between them. The CDR3 has 14 residues. CDR3 nucleotides: TGTGCCAGCTACGGCAGGGGCGCTGGAAACACCATATATTTT. As protein: CASYGRGAGNTIYF.

The V and J genes are TRBV25-1 and TRBJ2-1, with a weak D call TRBD2 (6 bases). CDR1 is MGHDK, CDR2 SYGVNS, per germline. The CDR3 sequence is 12 residues long. V lost 4 bases, J lost 13 bases, and 14 bases lay in between. The CDR3, as DNA: TGTGCCAGCAGTGGGCTAACGGGACTTCAGTTCTTC. Translated: CASSGLTGLQFF.

As DNA, the CDR3 is TGTGCCAGCAGACGACAGGGCGCGGGCAATCAGCCCCAGCATTTT. The encoded protein is CASRRQGAGNQPQHF. The V gene is TRBV2, the J gene TRBJ1-5, with TRBD1 matching over 7 bases. Germline V gene sequence: CDR1 SNHLY, CDR2 FYNNEI. The CDR3 is 15 amino acids. J lost 2 bases, V lost 6 bases, and 7 bases had no gene match.

V is TRBV30 and J is TRBJ2-5; 14 bases agree with TRBD2. CDR1 and CDR2 from the germline V gene are GTSNPN and SVGIG (reference sequence). This CDR3 is built from 17 residues. V shed 5 bases and J 2 bases; nucleotides not matched to a gene: 10. In nucleotides, the CDR3 is TGTGCCTGGTCGAGGGGGACTAGCGGGGGATCTCAAGAGACCCAGTACTTC. Its translation: CAWSRGTSGGSQETQYF.

The chain combines TRBV4-2 with TRBJ2-3; possibly TRBD1 for D (6 bases). CDR3 length equals 12 residues. Trimming left V 11 bases short and J 1 base short, with 10 bases between. Germline V gene sequence: CDR1 LGHNA, CDR2 YNFKEQ. DNA of the CDR3: TGTGCCGTACAGGGAGGCACAGATACGCAGTATTTT. This encodes CAVQGGTDTQYF.

The chain couples TRBV9 to TRBJ2-2, with 11 bases fitting TRBD2. The length of the CDR3 is 18 residues. V shed 4 bases, J shed 4 bases, and the junction held 12 bases outside the gene matches. Germline V CDR1 and CDR2: SGDLS, YYNGEE. The chain's CDR3 is CASSLYYSGRAGTGELFF. DNA for the CDR3: TGTGCCAGCAGCCTGTACTATAGCGGGAGGGCCGGCACCGGGGAGCTGTTTTTT.

The chain uses TRBV6-5 and TRBJ1-3; D uncertain. CDR1 and CDR2 from the germline V gene are MNHEY and SVGAGI. V lost 6 bases and J 0 bases, leaving 9 bases between the germline ends. The CDR3 is made up of 14 amino acids. The CDR3 loop reads CASRSGDSGNTIYF. CDR3 nucleotides: TGTGCCAGCAGGTCGGGAGACTCTGGAAACACCATATATTTT.

Worth noting for this clone: The same CDR3 also results from other DNA sequences found in this sample. V gene TRBV9 combines with J gene TRBJ2-7, with 7 bases that match TRBD1. The V gene's germline CDR1 is SGDLS and CDR2 YYNGEE. The CDR3 is 15 residues long. V dropped 0 bases and J dropped 3; count of bases not matched to a gene: 6. CDR3 amino acids: CASSVGPDRDYEQYF. DNA for the CDR3: TGTGCCAGCAGCGTAGGACCCGACAGGGACTACGAGCAGTACTTC. Full variable domain (remainder filled in from reference TRBV9 and TRBJ2-7): DSGVTQTPKHLITATGQRVTLRCSPRSGDLSVYWYQQSLDQGLQFLIQYYNGEERAKGNILERFSAQQFPDLHSELNLSSLELGDSALYFCASSVGPDRDYEQYFGPGTRLTVT.

This clone occurred once. J is TRBJ2-1 and V is TRBV6-5, with 12 bases matching TRBD1. Germline V CDR1 and CDR2: MNHEY, SVGAGI. CDR3 length equals 15 residues. V shed 8 bases, J shed 8 bases, and the junction held 10 bases outside the gene matches. The CDR3 DNA reads as TGTGCCAGCGCTAGGGACAGGGGGCGAGGCCATGAGCAGTTCTTC. Its translation is CASARDRGRGHEQFF.